Listed below are T cell receptor beta chains from one sample, sequenced in a study of shared clonotypes between healthy human individuals. This table comes from immunoSEQ multiplex PCR, and its TCRdb copy is limited to in-frame clones, with some not included. Altogether over a million clones are present, approximately 80% being singletons, with the ten largest covering 0.5% to 0.6%. The material sequenced was memory CD4+ T cells from PBMCs. These receptors all stem from a man aged 18 to 30 in good health. Some clones in this sample may be carry-over from other donors' samples. Each CDR3 is given with its conserved first and last residue. Each record gives: CDR3 protein, CDR3 DNA, clone size, V gene, J gene, D gene. The D gene is left open where the match is weak. A row's size may be missing; if present it is once, few, many or a size class.

cdr3_aa: CASSEKTLYGYTF
cdr3_nt: TGTGCCAGCAGTGAAAAGACCCTCTATGGCTACACCTTC
clone_size: once
v_call: TRBV6-1
j_call: TRBJ1-2
d_call: -

cdr3_aa: CASSVDPTPNYGYTF
cdr3_nt: TGTGCCAGCAGCGTAGACCCTACACCCAACTATGGCTACACCTTC
clone_size: -
v_call: TRBV9
j_call: TRBJ1-2
d_call: -

cdr3_aa: CAISERTYNEQFF
cdr3_nt: TGTGCCATCAGTGAAAGGACATACAATGAGCAGTTCTTC
clone_size: -
v_call: TRBV10-3
j_call: TRBJ2-1
d_call: -

cdr3_aa: CASSYEGGGLFYTF
cdr3_nt: TGTGCCAGCAGTTACGAAGGGGGAGGATTATTTTACACCTTC
clone_size: few
v_call: TRBV6-5
j_call: TRBJ1-2
d_call: -

cdr3_aa: CASSFSAYANTGELFF
cdr3_nt: TGTGCCAGCAGCTTTTCGGCGTACGCGAACACCGGGGAGCTGTTTTTT
clone_size: -
v_call: TRBV11-3
j_call: TRBJ2-2
d_call: -

cdr3_aa: CASSEALTGSYNEQFF
cdr3_nt: TGTGCCAGCAGTGAAGCTCTGACAGGTTCTTACAATGAGCAGTTCTTC
clone_size: few
v_call: TRBV6-1
j_call: TRBJ2-1
d_call: -

cdr3_aa: CASSSRGFGTDTQYF
cdr3_nt: TGTGCCAGCAGTTCTAGGGGTTTCGGCACAGATACGCAGTATTTT
clone_size: -
v_call: TRBV28
j_call: TRBJ2-3
d_call: -

cdr3_aa: CASSFTGGDTGELFF
cdr3_nt: TGTGCCAGCAGCTTTACGGGGGGCGACACCGGGGAGCTGTTTTTT
clone_size: -
v_call: TRBV5-4
j_call: TRBJ2-2
d_call: -

cdr3_aa: CSVVRGPQETQYF
cdr3_nt: TGCAGCGTTGTCCGGGGACCGCAAGAGACCCAGTACTTC
clone_size: -
v_call: TRBV29-1
j_call: TRBJ2-5
d_call: -

cdr3_aa: CASAGQGANYGYTF
cdr3_nt: TGCGCCAGCGCTGGACAGGGGGCGAACTATGGCTACACCTTC
clone_size: few
v_call: TRBV10-2
j_call: TRBJ1-2
d_call: TRBD1

cdr3_aa: CASSSPRVQKTYEQYF
cdr3_nt: TGTGCCAGCAGTAGCCCTAGGGTGCAGAAAACCTACGAGCAGTACTTC
clone_size: -
v_call: TRBV27
j_call: TRBJ2-7
d_call: -